What follows are 14 T cell receptor beta chains derived from one specimen sequenced in a study of blood T cell repertoires in COVID-19. The table came from immunoSEQ multiplex PCR; TCRdb's copy has only in-frame clones and leaves some out. The data show 200,000 to 250,000 clones, 88% seen once. The specimen was PBMCs or T cells enriched from blood (not recorded which). The receptors come from a woman in her twenties or thirties who had been exposed to COVID-19.

The chain recombines TRBV9 with TRBJ2-1, with 11 bases aligning to TRBD2. CDR1 is SGDLS and CDR2 is YYNGEE in the germline V gene. The CDR3 consists of 15 residues. The junction had 8 bases not matched to a gene; V was cut back by 4 bases and J by 8 bases. As DNA, the CDR3 is TGTGCCAGCAGCTTTAGCGGGAGGGCCAAGGATGAGCAGTTCTTC. Its translation: CASSFSGRAKDEQFF. The variable domain in full, completed from reference TRBV9 and TRBJ2-1, reads DSGVTQTPKHLITATGQRVTLRCSPRSGDLSVYWYQQSLDQGLQFLIQYYNGEERAKGNILERFSAQQFPDLHSELNLSSLELGDSALYFCASSFSGRAKDEQFFGPGTRLTVL.

The chain combines TRBV5-1 with TRBJ2-5, with 11 bases lining up with TRBD2. The CDR3 runs to 15 residues. Trimming cost V 2 bases and J 5 bases; bases outside gene matches: 5. From germline, CDR1 is SGHRS and CDR2 YFSETQ. This CDR3 is CASSFTSGSGETQYF. For the CDR3, the DNA is TGCGCCAGCAGCTTTACTAGCGGGAGTGGGGAGACCCAGTACTTC.

The V and J genes are TRBV5-1 and TRBJ1-1; 8 bases are a match to TRBD1. The germline CDR1 and CDR2 sequences are SGHRS and YFSETQ. J gave up 2 bases and V 4 bases, and 10 bases lay outside the gene matches. The CDR3 spans 16 residues. CDR3 residues: CASSPGQGGVNTEAFF. The CDR3 DNA follows: TGCGCCAGCAGCCCCGGACAGGGAGGGGTAAACACTGAAGCTTTCTTT.

This clone was observed a handful of times. The V gene is TRBV28, the J gene TRBJ1-1, with TRBD1 matching 7 bases. The CDR3 totals 16 residues. Germline CDR1 reads MDHEN; CDR2 reads SYDVKM. Trimming took 6 bases from V and 1 from J; bases not matched to a gene: 11. The DNA of the CDR3 is TGTGCCAGCAGAACAGCCACAGGGGCAAGGAACACTGAAGCTTTCTTT. This codes for CASRTATGARNTEAFF.

This clone has more than one count but fewer than ten. The chain has TRBV23-1 and TRBJ1-6; 9 nucleotides line up with TRBD1. TRBV23-1 has ORF status, its function being uncertain. V gave up 2 bases and J gave up 9 bases; unmatched junction bases: 14. The CDR3 is 18 amino acids. This chain's CDR3 is CASSQEYPDRGSGSPLHF. The CDR3 DNA reads as TGCGCCAGCAGTCAAGAATATCCGGACAGGGGTTCGGGTTCACCCCTCCACTTT.

The chain couples TRBV24-1 to TRBJ1-1; D unresolved. The CDR3 has 11 amino acids. With 10 bases removed from V and 5 bases from J, the gap between germline ends came to 10 bases. CDR1 is KGHDR and CDR2 is SFDVKD in the germline V gene. The DNA of the CDR3 is TGTGCCACAACAGACGGAACTGAAGCTTTCTTT. Translating gives CATTDGTEAFF.

The chain employs TRBV10-3 and TRBJ1-2; 7 bases match TRBD1. After removal of 0 bases from V and 2 bases from J, the junction contained 0 bases not matched to a gene. Germline loops: CDR1 ENHRY, CDR2 SYGVKD. The CDR3 totals 14 residues. The CDR3 is CAISESTGNYGYTF. CDR3 DNA sequence: TGTGCCATCAGTGAGTCGACAGGGAACTATGGCTACACCTTC.

The chain has TRBV28 and TRBJ2-3; possible D gene TRBD2, 6 bases. The CDR3 has 17 amino acids. Germline V gene lookup returns CDR1 MDHEN and CDR2 SYDVKM. The V end was cut by 8 bases, the J end by 4 bases, with 25 bases between. The CDR3 sequence: CASATRLTRRGADTQYF. Written as DNA, the CDR3 is TGTGCCAGCGCGACACGACTTACTAGGAGGGGAGCAGATACGCAGTATTTT.

This chain uses TRBV2 with TRBJ2-1, with 9 bases lining up with TRBD1. The CDR3 has 14 residues. V was clipped by 5 bases and J by 9 bases; unmatched bases: 8. Per the germline V gene, CDR1 is SNHLY and CDR2 is FYNNEI. CDR3 region: CASSRDRATGEQFF. As DNA, the CDR3 is TGTGCCAGCAGTCGGGACAGGGCTACGGGTGAGCAGTTCTTC.

This rearrangement joins TRBV5-1 to TRBJ2-4; D gene unclear. CDR1 is SGHRS, CDR2 YFSETQ, per germline. This CDR3 has 17 residues. V dropped 0 bases and J dropped 2 bases, with 15 bases sitting between them. The CDR3 DNA sequence: TGCGCCAGCAGCTTGGATCCCAGGATGAAGACCAAAAACATTCAGTACTTC. The encoded protein is CASSLDPRMKTKNIQYF. The complete variable domain, with remaining parts taken from reference TRBV5-1 and TRBJ2-4, reads KAGVTQTPRYLIKTRGQQVTLSCSPISGHRSVSWYQQTPGQGLQFLFEYFSETQRNKGNFPGRFSGRQFSNSRSEMNVSTLELGDSALYLCASSLDPRMKTKNIQYFGAGTRLSVL.

The chain joins TRBV5-6 to TRBJ2-1; possible D gene TRBD2, 5 bases. Germline CDR1 SGHDT, CDR2 YYEEEE. The CDR3 runs 15 residues. V gave up 1 base and J gave up 5 bases, with 13 bases separating them. The CDR3 spells CASSLLLAANNEQFF. CDR3 sequence (DNA): TGTGCCAGCAGCTTGCTCCTAGCAGCTAACAATGAGCAGTTCTTC.

Comments on this clone: The identical CDR3 is also encoded by other nucleotide sequences in the sample. The V and J genes are TRBV7-9 and TRBJ1-1; no clear D gene. With 0 bases removed from V and 5 bases from J, the gap between germline ends came to 4 bases. The CDR3 length is 12 residues. The germline V gene encodes CDR1 SEHNR and CDR2 FQNEAQ (reference sequence). CDR3 nucleotide sequence: TGTGCCAGCAGCTTAGCCGGGACTGAAGCTTTCTTT. Its protein is CASSLAGTEAFF.

Concerning this clone: One junction end disagrees with the germline gene, perhaps due to a read error. The chain couples TRBV5-1 to TRBJ2-3; maybe TRBD2 (7 bases). Germline V gives CDR1 SGHRS, CDR2 YFSETQ. The CDR3 extends over 14 amino acids. CDR3 loop: CASRFGGQEDTQYF. The DNA for the CDR3 is TGCGCCAGCCGCTTCGGGGGGCAAGAAGATACGCAGTATTTT.

The rearrangement joins TRBV6-5 to TRBJ1-1; 7 nucleotides agree with TRBD1. Germline values: CDR1 MNHEY, CDR2 SVGAGI. The CDR3 is 14 amino acids. Trimming cost V 7 bases and J 3 bases; bases outside gene matches: 8. CDR3 sequence (DNA): TGTGCCAGCACCCCGGAGGGACAGTACACTGAAGCTTTCTTT. Translation gives CASTPEGQYTEAFF.